These 19 T cell receptor beta chains came from one sample sequenced in a study of tumor-infiltrating lymphocytes in localized non-small cell lung cancer. Only in-frame clones appear in the TCRdb table, and some are missing; sequencing was by immunoSEQ multiplex PCR. The sample carries 4,500 to 7,000 clones, 81% recorded once. The sample taken for sequencing was lung tumor tissue. The source is a human donor with non-small cell lung cancer.

The chain uses TRBV5-4 and TRBJ2-1, with 11 bases matching TRBD2. Germline V lookup: CDR1 SGHNT, CDR2 YYREEE (reference sequence). This CDR3 region has 15 residues. V lost 5 bases to trimming and J lost 4 bases; unmatched junction nucleotides: 5. The CDR3 loop is CASSPSSGRYNEQFF. The CDR3 DNA follows: TGTGCCAGCAGTCCCTCTAGCGGGAGGTACAATGAGCAGTTCTTC.

This chain uses TRBV7-2 with TRBJ1-3; D unclear. Trimming stripped 8 bases from V and 0 bases from J, with 8 bases between. The CDR3 is made up of 13 amino acids. Germline loops: CDR1 SGHTA, CDR2 FQGNSA. The CDR3 loop reads CASRIPSGNTIYF. In nucleotides, the CDR3 is TGTGCCAGCCGCATCCCCTCTGGAAACACCATATATTTT.

The chain couples TRBV15 to TRBJ2-3; 10 bases map to TRBD1. With 7 bases clipped from V and 3 bases from J, the junction kept 4 bases outside the gene matches. This CDR3 spans 14 amino acids. Per the germline V gene, CDR1 is LNHNV and CDR2 is YYDKDF (reference sequence). The CDR3 is CATTDRGRTDTQYF. The CDR3 bases are TGTGCCACCACCGACAGGGGGCGAACAGATACGCAGTATTTT.

In this sample, this clone turned up a few times. The chain joins TRBV2 to TRBJ2-2; tentatively, D is TRBD2 (5 bases). The CDR3 loop spans 13 amino acids. CDR1 is SNHLY, CDR2 FYNNEI, per germline. Trimming removed 5 bases from V and 7 bases from J, with 11 bases in between. The CDR3 sequence is CASSLLEVGELFF. The CDR3 coding sequence is TGTGCCAGCAGTCTCTTGGAGGTCGGGGAGCTGTTTTTT.

This chain links TRBV5-1 with TRBJ2-3; perhaps D is TRBD1 or TRBD2 (5 bases each). Germline-derived CDR1 and CDR2 are SGHRS and YFSETQ. The V and J ends lost 4 bases and 0 bases respectively, with 21 bases between them. This CDR3 has 18 residues. CDR3 DNA: TGCGCCAGCAGCCCCGGGACGCTAGCTACCCCTAGCACAGATACGCAGTATTTT. Its translation: CASSPGTLATPSTDTQYF.

CDR3 sequence reads: CASSQDIQTRGEYTIYF. The CDR3 coding sequence is TGTGCCAGCAGCCAAGATATCCAGACCAGGGGTGAATACACCATATATTTT. The chain recombines TRBV4-2 with TRBJ1-3; perhaps TRBD1 as D (6 bases). Germline V gene data show CDR1 as LGHNA and CDR2 as YNFKEQ. The CDR3 sequence is 17 residues long. V lost 0 bases and J 8 bases, leaving 20 bases between the germline ends.

The chain recombines TRBV7-9 with TRBJ2-5; 8 bases fit TRBD2. Looked up from germline, CDR1 is SEHNR and CDR2 is FQNEAQ (reference sequence). The CDR3 contains 14 residues. J gave up 3 bases and V 2 bases, and 2 bases lay outside the gene matches. The CDR3 protein is CASSLQTSEETQYF. The CDR3 coding sequence is TGTGCCAGCAGCTTACAGACTAGCGAAGAGACCCAGTACTTC. The entire variable domain, with the rest obtained from reference TRBV7-9 and TRBJ2-5, is as follows: DTGVSQNPRHKITKRGQNVTFRCDPISEHNRLYWYRQTLGQGPEFLTYFQNEAQLEKSRLLSDRFSAERPKGSFSTLEIQRTEQGDSAMYLCASSLQTSEETQYFGPGTRLLVL.

The CDR3 nucleotides are TGCGCCAGCAGCTTGAGGGGGGACCAGCCCCAGCATTTT. This sequence encodes CASSLRGDQPQHF. This rearrangement joins TRBV5-1 to TRBJ1-5; D perhaps matches TRBD1 (6 bases). This CDR3 is built from 13 residues. The germline V gene encodes CDR1 SGHRS and CDR2 YFSETQ. Trimming stripped 1 base from V and 7 bases from J, with 9 bases between.

The chain couples TRBV5-1 to TRBJ2-5; maybe TRBD1 (6 bases). Germline assignment: CDR1 SGHRS and CDR2 YFSETQ. The length of the CDR3 is 16 residues. Trimming removed 0 bases from V and 5 bases from J, with 17 bases in between. The CDR3 protein is CASSLEGDGLGETQYF. CDR3 DNA sequence: TGCGCCAGCAGCTTGGAGGGGGACGGCCTCGGCGAGACCCAGTACTTC.

The rearrangement links TRBV5-1 to TRBJ2-1, with 11 bases matching TRBD2. The V gene end was trimmed by 0 bases and the J gene end by 0 bases; junction bases not matched to a gene: 14. The germline V gene has CDR1 SGHRS and CDR2 YFSETQ. The CDR3 spans 21 residues. The CDR3, as DNA: TGCGCCAGCAGCTTGGGGGGCCGGGGCCTAGCGGGAGGCCGCTCCTACAATGAGCAGTTCTTC. It is translated as CASSLGGRGLAGGRSYNEQFF.

This clone is a singleton in its sample. The CDR3 region is CASTMGLGRATDTQYF. For the CDR3, the DNA is TGTGCCAGCACGATGGGGCTGGGGAGGGCCACAGATACGCAGTATTTT. The rearrangement joins TRBV7-9 to TRBJ2-3; 7 nucleotides line up with TRBD2. The V gene's germline CDR1 is SEHNR and CDR2 FQNEAQ (reference sequence). J gave up 2 bases and V 7 bases, and 12 bases lay outside the gene matches. The CDR3 spans 16 residues.

The chain employs TRBV29-1 and TRBJ2-5; 8 positions match TRBD1. Germline V gene sequence: CDR1 SQVTM, CDR2 ANQGSEA. V trimming: 7 bases; J trimming: 3 bases; junction bases outside the gene matches: 4. The CDR3 loop spans 12 amino acids. The CDR3 nucleotides read TGCAGCGGGGCAGGGGGCGAAGAGACCCAGTACTTC. Translating gives CSGAGGEETQYF.

The rearrangement uses TRBV2 and TRBJ1-1, with D unclear. Deletions cut 7 bases from V and 1 base from J, with 10 bases between. CDR1 SNHLY and CDR2 FYNNEI come from the germline V gene. This CDR3 is built from 13 residues. Written as DNA, the CDR3 is TGTGCCAGCATAGAGAACAGGAACACTGAAGCTTTCTTT. Amino acids: CASIENRNTEAFF.

This sequence joins TRBV7-9 and TRBJ2-1; D is perhaps TRBD1 (6 bases). V shed 1 base and J shed 0 bases, with 10 bases lying between them. Germline values: CDR1 SEHNR, CDR2 FQNEAQ (reference sequence). The CDR3 has 16 residues. The CDR3 bases are TGTGCCAGCAGCTTAGGAACAGGGTTCTCCTACAATGAGCAGTTCTTC. Encoded protein: CASSLGTGFSYNEQFF. Full variable domain (outside the CDR3, taken from reference TRBV7-9 and TRBJ2-1): DTGVSQNPRHKITKRGQNVTFRCDPISEHNRLYWYRQTLGQGPEFLTYFQNEAQLEKSRLLSDRFSAERPKGSFSTLEIQRTEQGDSAMYLCASSLGTGFSYNEQFFGPGTRLTVL.

The chain uses TRBV6-4 and TRBJ2-1, with 10 positions matching TRBD1. Germline assignment: CDR1 MRHNA and CDR2 SNTAGT. The trim removed 5 bases at V and 7 bases at J, leaving 5 bases unmatched. The CDR3 contains 14 residues. CDR3 amino acids: CASSSGQGENEQFF. The DNA of the CDR3 is TGTGCCAGCAGTTCCGGACAGGGGGAGAATGAGCAGTTCTTC.

Turning to this clone: Different DNA sequences within this sample yield the same CDR3. The chain recombines TRBV7-2 with TRBJ1-2, with TRBD1 matching over 8 bases. CDR3 length: 16 residues. Per germline, CDR1 SGHTA and CDR2 FQGNSA. Unmatched junction bases numbered 9, after V lost 4 bases and J lost 2 bases. The CDR3 spells CASSSATGALNYGYTF. The CDR3 DNA follows: TGTGCCAGCAGCTCCGCGACAGGGGCTCTAAACTATGGCTACACCTTC.

The V and J genes are TRBV28 and TRBJ2-7; no clear D. The CDR3 has 13 residues. The germline V and J ends were trimmed by 6 bases and 2 bases, with 11 bases remaining between them. CDR1 and CDR2 from the germline V gene are MDHEN and SYDVKM. This chain's CDR3 is CASSLVGPYEQYF. CDR3 nucleotides: TGTGCCAGCAGCCTCGTCGGACCCTACGAGCAGTACTTC.

The chain employs TRBV5-1 and TRBJ2-2; no reliable D call. CDR1 and CDR2 (germline): SGHRS, YFSETQ. V lost 6 bases, J lost 2 bases, and 11 bases lay in between. The CDR3 runs 14 residues. CDR3 sequence reads: CASNVRANTGELFF. The CDR3 DNA is TGCGCCAGCAACGTGAGAGCAAACACCGGGGAGCTGTTTTTT.

This clone was picked up a small number of times. This sequence joins TRBV5-6 and TRBJ2-2; the match to TRBD1 covers 7 bases. The CDR3 runs 16 residues. The ends lost 4 bases at V and 6 bases at J; junction bases unmatched: 12. Germline assignment: CDR1 SGHDT and CDR2 YYEEEE. CDR3 region: CASSSLLGTEAGELFF. The CDR3 bases are TGTGCCAGCAGCAGCCTCCTCGGGACAGAAGCCGGGGAGCTGTTTTTT.